The text below deals with one T cell receptor beta chain. Its antigen remains unknown. Some clones are missing from TCRdb's copy, which holds only in-frame ones; the method was immunoSEQ multiplex PCR. The sample consists of tens of thousands of clones, approximately 84% of them appearing once. These data originate in a study of T cells in localized non-small cell lung cancer. Study-level findings and limits: Heterogeneity cannot be ruled out, as sequencing used one tumor region only. An association was observed between higher blood T cell density and longer overall survival.

With 4 bases removed from V and 2 bases from J, the gap between germline ends came to 13 bases. The CDR3 is 15 amino acids. CDR1 is SGDLS, CDR2 YYNGEE, per germline. The TCR comes from a man aged 40 to 70 with stage II lung adenocarcinoma. Sequenced material: PBMCs, taken before any cancer treatment. The V and J genes are TRBV9 and TRBJ2-1, with D possibly called TRBD1 or TRBD2 (5 bases each). The CDR3 reads CASSSRDAPYNEQFF. The CDR3 DNA reads TGTGCCAGCAGCTCCCGGGACGCTCCCTACAATGAGCAGTTCTTC.